The sequence of this TCR beta chain was determined in a study of control samples from healthy donors and cancer patients. The CDR3 sequence is 18 residues long. Profiled with immunoSEQ multiplex PCR; TCRdb holds only in-frame clones, not every one. The sample carries 200,000 or so clones, about nine tenths recorded once. This sequence was found in a man younger than 40 in good health. The sequenced material came from blood. V and J are TRBV12-2 and TRBJ2-5; the D call in the table, TRBD2, was not verified against the DNA. TRBV12-2 is tagged as a pseudogene. The DNA of the CDR3 is TGTGCAAGTCGCTCCGGGCTAGGACTAGCGGGGGGAGAAGAGACCCAGTACTTC. Encoded protein: CASRSGLGLAGGEETQYF.